One and the same sample provided the 27 T cell receptor beta chains below, sequenced in a study of blood T cell repertoires in COVID-19. TCRdb's table, derived via immunoSEQ multiplex PCR, lists solely in-frame clones and lacks some. The profile covers 50,000 to 75,000 clones, with roughly nine tenths appearing a single time and 8.5% to 10% taken by the ten largest. The sample comprised peripheral blood. The receptors originated from a human donor in a cohort sampled during active COVID-19.

The V gene is TRBV12-3 or TRBV12-4, the J gene TRBJ2-5; 7 nucleotides line up with TRBD2. The ends lost 5 bases at V and 3 bases at J; junction bases unmatched: 3. The CDR3 contains 13 residues. The CDR3, as DNA: TGTGCCAGCAGTCGACTAGCCGAAGAGACCCAGTACTTC. Translation gives CASSRLAEETQYF.

The chain recombines TRBV19 with TRBJ2-7; D uncertain. The CDR3 sequence is 11 residues long. Deletions cut 5 bases from V and 3 bases from J, with 5 bases between. Germline assignment: CDR1 LNHDA and CDR2 SQIVND (reference sequence). DNA of the CDR3: TGTGCCAGTAGTGCAGGCTACGAGCAGTACTTC. As protein: CASSAGYEQYF.

The sample holds a few counts of this clone. This chain uses TRBV11-3 with TRBJ2-5; 13 bases match TRBD2. Germline-derived CDR1 and CDR2 are SGHNT and YENEEA. The J segment lost 5 bases and the V segment lost 5 bases, leaving 5 bases of the junction unmatched. The CDR3 is 15 residues long. The CDR3 DNA follows: TGTGCCAGCAGCCAAGGACTAGCGGGGGCTGAGACCCAGTACTTC. Translation gives CASSQGLAGAETQYF. Filled out from reference TRBV11-3 and TRBJ2-5, the complete variable domain reads EAGVVQSPRYKIIEKKQPVAFWCNPISGHNTLYWYLQNLGQGPELLIRYENEEAVDDSQLPKDRFSAERLKGVDSTLKIQPAELGDSAVYLCASSQGLAGAETQYFGPGTRLLVL.

The chain couples TRBV5-1 to TRBJ2-1, with 7 nucleotides matching TRBD1. Germline V gene sequence: CDR1 SGHRS, CDR2 YFSETQ. The CDR3 totals 14 residues. The V and J ends lost 2 bases and 10 bases, in that order; junction bases with no gene match: 9. CDR3 nucleotide sequence: TGCGCCAGCAGCTTAATCCAACAGGGGACCGAGCAGTTCTTC. It specifies CASSLIQQGTEQFF.

The chain combines TRBV2 with TRBJ2-2; 7 nucleotides line up with TRBD1. Trimming took 6 bases from V and 0 from J; bases not matched to a gene: 7. In germline, CDR1 is SNHLY, CDR2 FYNNEI. There are 16 residues in the CDR3. The CDR3 reads CASRPRTGSNTGELFF. DNA for the CDR3: TGTGCCAGCAGGCCTAGGACAGGATCGAACACCGGGGAGCTGTTTTTT.

CDR3 bases: TGTGCTAGTGGTTTGCCGCGGACAGGGAGGGTCGAGCAGTACTTC. This sequence encodes CASGLPRTGRVEQYF. The chain joins TRBV12-5 to TRBJ2-7; possibly TRBD1 for D (8 bases). The germline V and J ends were trimmed by 2 bases and 6 bases, with 17 bases remaining between them. The CDR3 totals 15 residues. Germline V gene sequence: CDR1 LGHNT, CDR2 FRNRAP.

The rearrangement links TRBV27 to TRBJ2-3, with D perhaps TRBD2 (6 bases). The ends were cut back, 3 bases at V and 6 bases at J, with 19 bases in the middle. The CDR3 extends over 16 amino acids. Germline V lookup: CDR1 MNHEY, CDR2 SMNVEV (reference sequence). DNA of the CDR3: TGTGCCAGCAGTTTGTCTCTAGCGAGAGCTCGGGATACGCAGTATTTT. Translation: CASSLSLARARDTQYF.

This chain joins TRBV28 and TRBJ2-1; 10 bases fit TRBD2. Germline V gives CDR1 MDHEN, CDR2 SYDVKM. V gave up 6 bases and J gave up 8 bases; unmatched junction bases: 13. The CDR3 sequence is 16 residues long. The CDR3 reads CASSPSGLAEGYEQFF. Written as DNA, the CDR3 is TGTGCCAGCAGCCCCTCCGGACTAGCGGAGGGGTATGAGCAGTTCTTC.

This clone was counted once. CDR3 bases: TGTGCCTGGAGGGCCCCGGGACAGGGGGAAAGGGGCTACACCTTC. Its translation is CAWRAPGQGERGYTF. V is TRBV30 and J is TRBJ1-2; 11 bases are shared with TRBD1. Germline values: CDR1 GTSNPN, CDR2 SVGIG (reference sequence). There are 15 residues in the CDR3. Losses at the gene ends were 3 bases for V and 8 bases for J; bases not matched to a gene: 11. The whole variable domain, remainder taken from reference TRBV30 and TRBJ1-2, is SQTIHQWPATLVQPVGSPLSLECTVEGTSNPNLYWYRQAAGRGLQLLFYSVGIGQISSEVPQNLSASRPQDRQFILSSKKLLLSDSGFYLCAWRAPGQGERGYTFGSGTRLTVV.

By sample fraction, this clone is medium-sized. The chain links TRBV7-9 to TRBJ2-7, with a weak D call TRBD1 (5 bases). V lost 4 bases and J 6 bases, leaving 10 bases between the germline ends. CDR1 is SEHNR and CDR2 is FQNEAQ in the germline V gene (reference sequence). This CDR3 region has 12 residues. In nucleotides, the CDR3 is TGTGCCAGCAGCTACACAGGTCCCGAGCAGTACTTC. It encodes CASSYTGPEQYF.

The genes are TRBV7-9 and TRBJ1-6; 8 nucleotides line up with TRBD1. The CDR3 runs to 18 residues. V lost 4 bases and J lost 7; bases outside the gene matches: 15. From germline, CDR1 is SEHNR and CDR2 FQNEAQ (reference sequence). CDR3 coding DNA: TGTGCCAGCAGCTCCCCTCCAGGGACAGGCACGGGGAATTCACCCCTCCACTTT. The encoded protein is CASSSPPGTGTGNSPLHF.

The chain combines TRBV28 with TRBJ1-1, with D perhaps TRBD1 (5 bases). The CDR3 is 13 amino acids. V was cut by 5 bases and J by 2 bases, with 9 bases left in between. CDR1 MDHEN and CDR2 SYDVKM come from the germline V gene. CDR3 in DNA: TGTGCCAGCAGTACGCAGGGAAACACTGAAGCTTTCTTT. Its translation: CASSTQGNTEAFF.

This chain joins TRBV7-3 and TRBJ2-7; 9 bases are shared with TRBD1. V gave up 5 bases and J gave up 5 bases; unmatched junction bases: 7. Germline CDR1 is SGHTA and CDR2 is FQGTGA. This CDR3 comprises 14 residues. In DNA, the CDR3 is TGTGCCAGCAGCCCGGGACAGGGTATGCACGAGCAGTACTTC. Translated, it gives CASSPGQGMHEQYF.

This clone was seen only once. The chain couples TRBV7-9 to TRBJ2-1; possibly TRBD2 for D (6 bases). This CDR3 has 13 amino acids. Germline V gene data show CDR1 as SEHNR and CDR2 as FQNEAQ (reference sequence). V lost 0 bases and J 12 bases, leaving 12 bases between the germline ends. This CDR3 is CASSLAWRRGQFF. The CDR3 nucleotides read TGTGCCAGCAGCTTAGCATGGAGGAGGGGGCAGTTCTTC.

The chain is built from TRBV6-6 and TRBJ2-3, with TRBD1 as a possible D gene (6 bases). Trimming took off 6 bases at V and 3 bases at J, with 10 bases between the two ends. Germline lookup yields CDR1 MNHNY and CDR2 SVGAGI (reference sequence). The CDR3 consists of 13 residues. The CDR3 loop reads CASSQQGTDTQYF. The CDR3 nucleotides are TGTGCCAGCAGCCAACAGGGTACAGATACGCAGTATTTT.

The chain employs TRBV2 and TRBJ2-1; 11 bases fit TRBD2. CDR3 length equals 12 residues. Germline CDR1 reads SNHLY; CDR2 reads FYNNEI. J was trimmed by 10 bases and V by 4 bases; bases with no gene match: 0. In DNA, the CDR3 is TGTGCCAGCAGTGGGACTAGCGGGGAGCAGTTCTTC. Amino acids: CASSGTSGEQFF.

This clone was detected a few times. The chain joins TRBV27 to TRBJ1-5; TRBD1 is a possible D gene (5 bases). The CDR3 sequence is 13 residues long. The V and J ends lost 3 bases and 5 bases respectively, with 8 bases between them. Germline V lookup: CDR1 MNHEY, CDR2 SMNVEV (reference sequence). CDR3 coding DNA: TGTGCCAGCAGTTTTTCAGGGTATCAGCCCCAGCATTTT. This translates into CASSFSGYQPQHF.

The chain links TRBV5-4 to TRBJ2-1; 7 positions agree with TRBD2. This CDR3 spans 16 amino acids. Germline-derived CDR1 and CDR2 are SGHNT and YYREEE (reference sequence). The V segment lost 4 bases and the J segment 9 bases; nucleotides outside the gene matches: 16. CDR3 in DNA: TGTGCCAGCAGCCTCAGTCAAATCGGGGGAGGGAGTGAGCAGTTCTTC. This codes for CASSLSQIGGGSEQFF.

This chain links TRBV18 with TRBJ1-4, with no clear D. The CDR3 sequence is 12 residues long. V lost 5 bases to trimming and J lost 5 bases, with 6 bases between them. Germline values: CDR1 KGHSH, CDR2 LQKENI. CDR3 region: CASSSGNEKLFF. CDR3 nucleotides: TGTGCCAGCTCATCGGGGAATGAAAAACTGTTTTTT.

The chain carries TRBV28 and TRBJ1-6, with 10 bases identical to TRBD1. V lost 6 bases to trimming and J lost 0 bases; unmatched junction nucleotides: 8. Germline loops: CDR1 MDHEN, CDR2 SYDVKM. The length of the CDR3 is 18 residues. The CDR3 reads CASSPGDRGSSYNSPLHF. The CDR3 bases are TGTGCCAGCAGCCCTGGGGACAGGGGAAGCTCCTATAATTCACCCCTCCACTTT.

The chain carries TRBV10-3 and TRBJ2-3, with 8 bases aligning to TRBD1. The junction had 5 bases not matched to a gene; V was cut back by 4 bases and J by 2 bases. The germline V gene has CDR1 ENHRY and CDR2 SYGVKD. The CDR3 contains 15 residues. The CDR3, as DNA: TGTGCCATCAGTGGTAGGACAGGGACCACAGATACGCAGTATTTT. This codes for CAISGRTGTTDTQYF.

The genes are TRBV4-2 and TRBJ2-1; the match to TRBD2 covers 15 bases. The J segment lost 0 bases and the V segment lost 5 bases, leaving 11 bases of the junction unmatched. The CDR3 has 20 amino acids. The germline gives CDR1 LGHNA, CDR2 YNFKEQ. CDR3 loop: CASSKEGTSGRSSSYNEQFF. CDR3 coding DNA: TGTGCCAGCAGCAAGGAGGGGACTAGCGGGAGGTCGAGCTCCTACAATGAGCAGTTCTTC.

The DNA of the CDR3 is TGCGCCAGCAGCTGGACAGGGGGCGTTGAGCAGTACTTC. Amino acids: CASSWTGGVEQYF. The V and J genes are TRBV5-1 and TRBJ2-7, with 11 bases aligning to TRBD1. The germline V gene has CDR1 SGHRS and CDR2 YFSETQ. Trimming took 3 bases from V and 7 from J; bases not matched to a gene: 3. The CDR3 runs to 13 residues.

The V gene is TRBV5-4, the J gene TRBJ1-2; D gene uncertain. The CDR3 contains 14 residues. The ends were cut back, 4 bases at V and 2 bases at J, with 12 bases in the middle. CDR1 is SGHNT and CDR2 is YYREEE in the germline V gene (reference sequence). The DNA for the CDR3 is TGTGCCAGCAGCCCCTTCTCGGGAAACTATGGCTACACCTTC. This gives the protein CASSPFSGNYGYTF. Using reference TRBV5-4 and TRBJ1-2 for the parts outside the CDR3, the full variable domain is ETGVTQSPTHLIKTRGQQVTLRCSSQSGHNTVSWYQQALGQGPQFIFQYYREEENGRGNFPPRFSGLQFPNYSSELNVNALELDDSALYLCASSPFSGNYGYTFGSGTRLTVV.

J is TRBJ2-3 and V is TRBV29-1; 11 positions agree with TRBD2. J lost 4 bases, V lost 6 bases, and 12 bases had no gene match. Germline V lookup: CDR1 SQVTM, CDR2 ANQGSEA. This CDR3 is built from 16 residues. CDR3 sequence: CSVLGSGGGGADTQYF. CDR3 nucleotide sequence: TGCAGCGTACTGGGTAGCGGGGGGGGCGGGGCAGATACGCAGTATTTT.

In this sample, this clone turned up a few times. V and J are TRBV5-4 and TRBJ1-2; D might be TRBD1 (5 bases). From germline, CDR1 is SGHNT and CDR2 YYREEE (reference sequence). V was pared by 0 bases and J by 2 bases, with 11 bases between. This CDR3 region has 15 residues. Here the CDR3 reads CASSLVAGHNYGYTF. As DNA, the CDR3 is TGTGCCAGCAGCTTGGTGGCAGGGCACAACTATGGCTACACCTTC.

This chain joins TRBV12-3 or TRBV12-4 and TRBJ1-1, with unresolved D. The CDR3 length is 13 residues. Deletions cut 6 bases from V and 6 bases from J, with 14 bases between. CDR3 sequence reads: CASSSIPRPEAFF. The CDR3 region has the DNA TGTGCCAGCAGCTCTATACCCAGGCCTGAAGCTTTCTTT.